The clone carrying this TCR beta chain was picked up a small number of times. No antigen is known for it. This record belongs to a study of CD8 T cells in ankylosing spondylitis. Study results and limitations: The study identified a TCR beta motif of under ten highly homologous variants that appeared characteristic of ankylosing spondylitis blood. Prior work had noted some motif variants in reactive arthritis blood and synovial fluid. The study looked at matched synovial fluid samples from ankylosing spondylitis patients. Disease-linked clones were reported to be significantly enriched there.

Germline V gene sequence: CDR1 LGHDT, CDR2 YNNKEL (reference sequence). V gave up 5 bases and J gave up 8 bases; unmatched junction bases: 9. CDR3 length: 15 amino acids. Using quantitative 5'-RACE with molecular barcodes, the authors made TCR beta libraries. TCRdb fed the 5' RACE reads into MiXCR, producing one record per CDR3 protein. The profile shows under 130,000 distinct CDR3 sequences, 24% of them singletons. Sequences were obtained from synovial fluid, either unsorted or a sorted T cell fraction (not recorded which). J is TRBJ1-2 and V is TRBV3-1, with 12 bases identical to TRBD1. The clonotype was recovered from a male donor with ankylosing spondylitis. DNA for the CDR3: TGTGCCAGCAGCAGCCTGGGACAGGGGGCGCGAGGCTACACCTTC. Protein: CASSSLGQGARGYTF.